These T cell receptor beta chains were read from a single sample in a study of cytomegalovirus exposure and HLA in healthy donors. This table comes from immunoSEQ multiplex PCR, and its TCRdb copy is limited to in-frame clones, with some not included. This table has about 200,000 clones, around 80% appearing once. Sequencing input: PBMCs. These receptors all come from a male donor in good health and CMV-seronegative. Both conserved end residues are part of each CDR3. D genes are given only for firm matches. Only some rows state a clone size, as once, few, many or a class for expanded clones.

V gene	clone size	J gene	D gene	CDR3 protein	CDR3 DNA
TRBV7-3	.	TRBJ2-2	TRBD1	CASSFTGTGNTGELFF	TGTGCCAGCAGCTTTACCGGGACAGGGAACACCGGGGAGCTGTTTTTT
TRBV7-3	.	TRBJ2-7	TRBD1	CASSLLDRAHEQYF	TGTGCCAGCAGCTTACTGGACAGGGCGCACGAGCAGTACTTC
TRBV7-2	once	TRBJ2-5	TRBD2	CASSLVVSGSSETQYF	TGTGCCAGCAGCTTAGTTGTTAGCGGGAGCTCGGAGACCCAGTACTTC
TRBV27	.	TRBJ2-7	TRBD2	CASSPSLAGGLYEQYF	TGTGCCAGCAGCCCCTCCCTAGCGGGAGGGCTCTACGAGCAGTACTTC
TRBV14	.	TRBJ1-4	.	CASSQARTVEKLFF	TGTGCCAGCAGCCAAGCCCGGACAGTCGAAAAACTGTTTTTT
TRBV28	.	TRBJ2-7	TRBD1	CASRRTDRYEQYF	TGTGCCAGCAGACGTACGGACAGGTATGAGCAGTACTTC
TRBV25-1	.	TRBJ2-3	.	CASSLNWGTDAQYF	TGTGCCAGCAGCTTGAATTGGGGCACAGATGCGCAGTATTTT
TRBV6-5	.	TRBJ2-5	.	CASSYNGLRMETQYF	TGTGCCAGCAGTTACAACGGACTAAGGATGGAGACCCAGTACTTC
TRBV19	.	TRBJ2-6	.	CASSSGGAAGANVLTF	TGTGCCAGTAGTTCTGGAGGGGCGGCTGGGGCCAACGTCCTGACTTTC
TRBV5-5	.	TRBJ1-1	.	CASSRGQCGTEAFF	TGTGCCAGCAGCCGTGGACAGTGTGGCACTGAAGCTTTCTTT
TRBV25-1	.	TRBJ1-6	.	CASSRTLQGSPLHF	TGTGCCAGCAGCCGCACACTACAGGGTTCACCCCTCCACTTT
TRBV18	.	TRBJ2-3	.	CASSPVTGSTDTQYF	TGTGCCAGCTCACCAGTTACAGGGAGCACAGATACGCAGTATTTT
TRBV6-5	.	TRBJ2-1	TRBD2	CASSSSGLDPYNEQFF	TGTGCCAGCAGTTCCTCAGGACTAGACCCCTACAATGAGCAGTTCTTC
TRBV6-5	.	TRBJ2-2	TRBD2	CASVTLAGGTGELFF	TGTGCCAGCGTAACACTAGCGGGAGGGACCGGGGAGCTGTTTTTT
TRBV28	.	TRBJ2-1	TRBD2	CASTLAGLNEQFF	TGTGCCAGCACCCTAGCGGGGCTCAATGAGCAGTTCTTC
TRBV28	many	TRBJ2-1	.	CATRQDRSYNEQFF	TGTGCCACTAGACAGGATCGATCCTACAATGAGCAGTTCTTC
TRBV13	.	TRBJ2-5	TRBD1	CASSPRTGGQETQYF	TGTGCCAGCAGCCCGCGGACAGGGGGGCAAGAGACCCAGTACTTC
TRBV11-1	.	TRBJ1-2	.	CASSLSDGTFYGYTF	TGTGCCAGCAGCTTAAGCGACGGAACCTTCTATGGCTACACCTTC
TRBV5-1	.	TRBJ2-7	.	CASIDSNYEQYF	TGCGCCAGCATCGACAGTAACTACGAGCAGTACTTC
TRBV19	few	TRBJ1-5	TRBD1	CASSIDDRAGGYQPQHF	TGTGCCAGTAGTATAGATGACAGGGCTGGGGGGTATCAGCCCCAGCATTTT
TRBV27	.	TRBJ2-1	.	CASSFRRTYNEQFF	TGTGCCAGCAGTTTTCGGCGGACCTACAATGAGCAGTTCTTC
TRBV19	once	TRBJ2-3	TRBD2	CASSTGLAGVDTQYF	TGTGCCAGTAGTACGGGACTAGCGGGAGTAGATACGCAGTATTTT
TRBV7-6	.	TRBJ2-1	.	CASSQGIEQFF	TGTGCCAGCAGCCAGGGGATTGAGCAGTTCTTC
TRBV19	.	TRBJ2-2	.	CASSIKTETGELFF	TGTGCCAGTAGTATCAAGACTGAGACCGGGGAGCTGTTTTTT
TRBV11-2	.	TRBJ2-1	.	CASRGGDLYNEQFF	TGTGCCAGTAGGGGGGGTGACCTCTACAATGAGCAGTTCTTC
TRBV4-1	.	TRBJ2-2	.	CASSQVPGGSPNTGELFF	TGCGCCAGCAGCCAAGTCCCTGGAGGAAGTCCGAACACCGGGGAGCTGTTTTTT
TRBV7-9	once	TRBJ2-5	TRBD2	CASSWTTGGSGRETQYF	TGTGCCAGCAGCTGGACGACGGGTGGTAGCGGGAGAGAGACCCAGTACTTC
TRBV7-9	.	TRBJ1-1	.	CASSPPDRTNTEAFF	TGTGCCAGCAGCCCACCTGACAGAACGAACACTGAAGCTTTCTTT
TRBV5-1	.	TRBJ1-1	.	CASSFMGRVQNTEAFF	TGCGCCAGCAGCTTCATGGGGCGCGTACAGAACACTGAAGCTTTCTTT
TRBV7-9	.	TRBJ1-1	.	CSSSLSGRGRATEAFF	TGTTCCAGCAGCTTATCCGGCCGGGGGAGAGCCACTGAAGCTTTCTTT
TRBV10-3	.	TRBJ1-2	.	CAISLGAYYGYTF	TGTGCCATCAGTTTGGGAGCTTACTATGGCTACACCTTC
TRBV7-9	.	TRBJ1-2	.	CASSLPVNYGYTF	TGTGCCAGCAGCTTACCAGTTAACTATGGCTACACCTTC
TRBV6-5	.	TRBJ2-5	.	CASFDRQETQYF	TGTGCCAGCTTTGACAGACAAGAGACCCAGTACTTC
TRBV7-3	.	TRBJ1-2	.	CASSLTKQPGGYTF	TGTGCCAGCAGCTTAACGAAACAGCCGGGAGGCTACACCTTC
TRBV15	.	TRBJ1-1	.	CATSIPSGNTEAFF	TGTGCCACCAGCATTCCCAGTGGGAACACTGAAGCTTTCTTT
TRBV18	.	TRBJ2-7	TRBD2	CASSPPGLAGPYEQYF	TGTGCCAGCTCACCACCGGGACTAGCGGGACCCTACGAGCAGTACTTC
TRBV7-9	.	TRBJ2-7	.	CASSFKDTAYEQYF	TGTGCCAGCAGCTTTAAGGACACAGCCTACGAGCAGTACTTC
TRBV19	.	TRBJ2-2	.	CASSSFTGGELFF	TGTGCCAGTAGTTCCTTTACAGGGGGGGAGCTGTTTTTT
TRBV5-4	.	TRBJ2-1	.	CASSLETSHNEQFF	TGTGCCAGCAGCTTGGAGACTAGTCACAATGAGCAGTTCTTC
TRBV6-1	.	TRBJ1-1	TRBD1	CASSEKKDRLNTEAFF	TGTGCCAGCAGTGAAAAGAAGGACAGGCTCAACACTGAAGCTTTCTTT
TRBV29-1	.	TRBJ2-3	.	CSARQTSGTDTQYF	TGCAGCGCTCGACAGACTAGTGGGACAGATACGCAGTATTTT
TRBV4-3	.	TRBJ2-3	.	CASSQEHYRTDTQYF	TGCGCCAGCAGCCAAGAGCACTACCGCACAGATACGCAGTATTTT
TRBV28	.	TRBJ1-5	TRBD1	CASTGVNQPQHF	TGTGCCAGTACAGGGGTAAATCAGCCCCAGCATTTT